This T cell receptor beta chain was sequenced in a study of identical twins. Study-wide findings and caveats: Invariant populations such as MAIT and iNKT cells could partly muddle zero-insertion analyses. Excess twin sharing in beta out-of-frame sequences was weaker. Whereas memory repertoires showed no such difference, abundant cord blood beta clonotypes carried fewer insertions. A cross-sectional statistical analysis, not follow-up of the same donors, supported the conclusions.

TCRdb passed the 5' RACE reads through MiXCR, listing each CDR3 protein once. This sample carries 350,000 to 600,000 distinct CDR3 sequences, 14% of them seen once, and the ten largest clones take about 0.52%. On this clonotype: The antigen remains undetermined.

CDR1 DFQATT and CDR2 SNEGSKA come from the germline V gene (reference sequence). CDR3 length equals 15 residues. V was shortened by 2 bases and J by 5 bases, with 19 bases between the two germline ends. The data also belong to a second study, concerning yellow fever vaccine responses in identical twins.

This TCR was recovered from a woman under 30 in good health. Sequenced material: CD4+ T cells sorted from blood. This chain links TRBV20-1 with TRBJ2-7, with a possible D match to TRBD2 (7 bases). CDR3 protein: CSARNLAGAQDEQYF. For the CDR3, the DNA is TGCAGTGCTAGAAATCTCGCGGGGGCCCAGGACGAGCAGTACTTC.